Shown below are 31 T cell receptor beta chains from a single sample sequenced in a study of long-term antiretroviral therapy in people with HIV. Sequencing used immunoSEQ v3.0 at survey level. The table came from immunoSEQ multiplex PCR; TCRdb's copy has only in-frame clones and leaves some out. Of 14,000 or so clones listed, roughly 82% were seen once; the top ten hold approximately 16%. Sequenced material: unsorted PBMCs, taken 1.8 years before starting antiretroviral therapy. These receptors all come from a woman in her forties with HIV.

This clone appeared a few times. This chain links TRBV19 with TRBJ2-2; tentative D call: TRBD2 (7 bases). Per germline, CDR1 LNHDA and CDR2 SQIVND (reference sequence). This CDR3 is 14 amino acids long. With 9 bases removed from V and 4 bases from J, the gap between germline ends came to 15 bases. CDR3 in amino acids: CASNPGGGTGELFF. CDR3 nucleotides: TGTGCCAGCAACCCGGGGGGCGGCACCGGGGAGCTGTTTTTT.

This clone appeared a single time. J is TRBJ1-1 and V is TRBV19; 7 nucleotides line up with TRBD1. The trim removed 4 bases at V and 11 bases at J, leaving 16 bases unmatched. The CDR3 has 15 amino acids. Germline CDR1 is LNHDA and CDR2 is SQIVND (reference sequence). CDR3 in DNA: TGTGCCAGTAGTACTCCCCGGACAGGCTGGGGCTATGCTTTCTTT. Protein: CASSTPRTGWGYAFF. The variable domain in full, completed from reference TRBV19 and TRBJ1-1, reads DGGITQSPKYLFRKEGQNVTLSCEQNLNHDAMYWYRQDPGQGLRLIYYSQIVNDFQKGDIAEGYSVSREKKESFPLTVTSAQKNPTAFYLCASSTPRTGWGYAFFGQGTRLTVV.

V is TRBV5-4 and J is TRBJ2-7, with D maybe TRBD2 (6 bases). In germline, CDR1 is SGHNT, CDR2 YYREEE (reference sequence). CDR3 length equals 14 residues. V lost 0 bases and J 2 bases, leaving 9 bases between the germline ends. Written as DNA, the CDR3 is TGTGCCAGCAGCTTGGAAGGCGGGACCTACGAGCAGTACTTC. As protein: CASSLEGGTYEQYF.

This clone has just one count. The V and J genes are TRBV6-5 and TRBJ2-7; D possibly corresponds to TRBD2 (5 bases). Germline assignment: CDR1 MNHEY and CDR2 SVGAGI. Trimming took 10 bases from V and 6 from J, leaving 22 bases between them. CDR3 length: 14 residues. CDR3 loop: CATSLFRTFGEQYF. CDR3 bases: TGTGCCACTAGCCTCTTCCGGACTTTTGGCGAGCAGTACTTC.

The chain carries TRBV9 and TRBJ1-2; possible D gene TRBD1, 5 bases. This CDR3 has 15 residues. V was trimmed by 1 base and J by 6 bases, leaving 16 bases between them. Germline V gene data show CDR1 as SGDLS and CDR2 as YYNGEE. The CDR3, as DNA: TGTGCCAGCAGCGTAATAGGTCGGGGGGATGATGGCTACACCTTC. Residues: CASSVIGRGDDGYTF.

The chain couples TRBV2 to TRBJ2-7; D call uncertain. Germline CDR1 SNHLY, CDR2 FYNNEI. The CDR3 loop spans 12 amino acids. Trimming removed 8 bases from V and 4 bases from J, with 12 bases in between. DNA of the CDR3: TGTGCCAGCTCCCCGTTTTCTTACGAGCAGTACTTC. It codes for CASSPFSYEQYF.

The chain couples TRBV7-2 to TRBJ1-3; TRBD1 might be the D (5 bases). The CDR3 covers 15 residues. The V end was cut by 5 bases, the J end by 0 bases, with 11 bases between. Germline loops: CDR1 SGHTA, CDR2 FQGNSA. The CDR3 bases are TGTGCCAGCAGCCCCTGGGGCATCTCTGGAAACACCATATATTTT. Its translation is CASSPWGISGNTIYF.

The chain is built from TRBV19 and TRBJ1-1, with D unclear. V was pared by 6 bases and J by 1 base, with 9 bases between. CDR1 and CDR2 (germline): LNHDA, SQIVND (reference sequence). This CDR3 region has 13 residues. CDR3 amino acids: CASRKVGNTEAFF. Here the CDR3 DNA reads TGTGCCAGTAGGAAGGTGGGGAACACTGAAGCTTTCTTT.

The V gene is TRBV23-1, the J gene TRBJ2-4; D is uncertain. Being an ORF, TRBV23-1 has a function that is uncertain. The CDR3 has 18 amino acids. V lost 1 base and J lost 5, with 21 bases in between. In DNA, the CDR3 is TGCGCCAGCAGTCAATTTCGGTGGTCGCGGCGAGGCCAAAACATTCAGTACTTC. Its protein is CASSQFRWSRRGQNIQYF.

J is TRBJ2-7 and V is TRBV4-1; 8 bases are shared with TRBD2. Germline-derived CDR1 and CDR2 are MGHRA and YSYEKL. V was clipped by 3 bases and J by 5 bases; unmatched bases: 3. The CDR3 extends over 13 amino acids. The CDR3, as DNA: TGCGCCAGCAGCCACAGCGGGAGCAACGAGCAGTACTTC. It codes for CASSHSGSNEQYF.

There are a few counts of this clone. The chain is built from TRBV6-5 and TRBJ1-4; unclear D gene. CDR3 size: 15 residues. From germline, CDR1 is MNHEY and CDR2 SVGAGI. The V gene lost 8 bases and the J gene lost 0 bases, with 13 bases spanning the gap. CDR3 region: CASRREYATNEKLFF. The CDR3 DNA is TGTGCCAGCCGGAGGGAGTACGCAACTAATGAAAAACTGTTTTTT.

This chain links TRBV25-1 with TRBJ2-2, with D perhaps TRBD2 (5 bases). In germline, CDR1 is MGHDK, CDR2 SYGVNS. The V gene lost 4 bases and the J gene lost 4 bases, with 19 bases spanning the gap. This CDR3 comprises 17 residues. CDR3 bases: TGTGCCAGCAGTGTTGTGGCCTCGGGGATTCGCACCGGGGAGCTGTTTTTT. It is translated as CASSVVASGIRTGELFF.

V and J are TRBV19 and TRBJ1-2, with D hard to call. Per the germline V gene, CDR1 is LNHDA and CDR2 is SQIVND (reference sequence). This CDR3 is built from 13 residues. Between the trimmed V and J ends, which lost 7 bases and 5 bases, there was a span of 14 bases. Here the CDR3 reads CASNPAGAYGYTF. CDR3 nucleotides: TGTGCCAGTAACCCGGCAGGCGCTTATGGCTACACCTTC.

This chain joins TRBV5-6 and TRBJ2-1; 7 bases agree with TRBD2. Germline-derived CDR1 and CDR2 are SGHDT and YYEEEE. This CDR3 has 16 amino acids. V trimming: 3 bases; J trimming: 8 bases; junction bases outside the gene matches: 14. CDR3: CASSSLVPYLADEQFF. DNA of the CDR3: TGTGCCAGCAGCTCCCTAGTTCCGTATCTAGCGGATGAGCAGTTCTTC.

This chain connects TRBV7-9 to TRBJ2-6; D call uncertain. CDR3 length: 18 amino acids. CDR1 is SEHNR and CDR2 is FQNEAQ in the germline V gene (reference sequence). The V end was cut by 1 base, the J end by 0 bases, with 13 bases between. The CDR3 loop is CASSLGSGEISGANVLTF. The CDR3 DNA reads TGTGCCAGCAGCTTAGGGTCTGGGGAAATCTCTGGGGCCAACGTCCTGACTTTC.

The chain has TRBV19 and TRBJ2-7; maybe TRBD1 (6 bases). Germline V lookup: CDR1 LNHDA, CDR2 SQIVND (reference sequence). The CDR3 length is 14 residues. V lost 3 bases and J lost 2, with 11 bases in between. CDR3 loop: CASSIQGTPYEQYF. In DNA form, the CDR3 reads TGTGCCAGTAGTATCCAGGGGACCCCCTACGAGCAGTACTTC. The complete variable domain, with remaining parts taken from reference TRBV19 and TRBJ2-7, reads DGGITQSPKYLFRKEGQNVTLSCEQNLNHDAMYWYRQDPGQGLRLIYYSQIVNDFQKGDIAEGYSVSREKKESFPLTVTSAQKNPTAFYLCASSIQGTPYEQYFGPGTRLTVT.

This chain joins TRBV5-1 and TRBJ2-3; D gene uncertain. Trimming took off 0 bases at V and 2 bases at J, with 7 bases between the two ends. Germline CDR1 and CDR2: SGHRS and YFSETQ. The CDR3 extends over 14 amino acids. CDR3 in DNA: TGCGCCAGCAGCTTGGGTGGGAACACAGATACGCAGTATTTT. Translation: CASSLGGNTDTQYF.

The chain recombines TRBV6-5 with TRBJ1-1; TRBD1 is a possible D gene (5 bases). Between the trimmed V and J ends, which lost 7 bases and 3 bases, there was a span of 18 bases. The CDR3 length is 15 residues. Per the germline V gene, CDR1 is MNHEY and CDR2 is SVGAGI. The CDR3 reads CASTKMGGMDTEAFF. The CDR3 DNA follows: TGTGCCAGCACTAAGATGGGGGGAATGGACACTGAAGCTTTCTTT.

The chain links TRBV6-6 to TRBJ1-2, with D tentatively TRBD1 (6 bases). In germline, CDR1 is MNHNY, CDR2 SVGAGI (reference sequence). Trimming removed 4 bases from V and 6 bases from J, with 15 bases in between. The CDR3 spans 14 residues. CDR3 region: CASSSPPGEDGYTF. Here the CDR3 DNA reads TGTGCCAGCAGTTCCCCGCCAGGGGAAGATGGCTACACCTTC.

This chain uses TRBV11-2 with TRBJ1-2; tentative D call: TRBD1 (5 bases). This CDR3 has 15 residues. The germline V gene encodes CDR1 SGHAT and CDR2 FQNNGV. V gave up 1 base and J gave up 2 bases, with 11 bases separating them. This CDR3 reads CASSLGPGNNYGYTF. The CDR3 DNA sequence: TGTGCCAGCAGCTTAGGACCAGGGAACAACTATGGCTACACCTTC.

The J gene is TRBJ2-7, the V gene TRBV27; perhaps TRBD2 as D (6 bases). The CDR3 totals 15 residues. With 3 bases removed from V and 3 bases from J, the gap between germline ends came to 15 bases. In germline, CDR1 is MNHEY, CDR2 SMNVEV (reference sequence). CDR3 bases: TGTGCCAGCAGTTTTATCGCTGGGCGGGACTACGAGCAGTACTTC. Translated: CASSFIAGRDYEQYF.

The chain is built from TRBV5-4 and TRBJ2-1, with 8 bases lining up with TRBD2. Germline-derived CDR1 and CDR2 are SGHNT and YYREEE (reference sequence). The CDR3 spans 17 residues. The trim removed 0 bases at V and 9 bases at J, leaving 14 bases unmatched. The DNA for the CDR3 is TGTGCCAGCAGCTTGGGGGGACTAAGAGCGGGAGCTAGTGAGCAGTTCTTC. It encodes CASSLGGLRAGASEQFF. The full variable domain, completed using reference TRBV5-4 and TRBJ2-1, is ETGVTQSPTHLIKTRGQQVTLRCSSQSGHNTVSWYQQALGQGPQFIFQYYREEENGRGNFPPRFSGLQFPNYSSELNVNALELDDSALYLCASSLGGLRAGASEQFFGPGTRLTVL.

This clone occurred a few times. The CDR3 region has the DNA TGTGCCAGCGGACAGGGAAATGGCTACACCTTC. This codes for CASGQGNGYTF. The chain employs TRBV6-5 and TRBJ1-2, with 8 bases lining up with TRBD1. Unmatched junction bases numbered 2, after V lost 8 bases and J lost 6 bases. The germline CDR1 and CDR2 sequences are MNHEY and SVGAGI. This CDR3 is built from 11 residues.

The V and J genes are TRBV2 and TRBJ2-1; no reliable D call. Germline lookup yields CDR1 SNHLY and CDR2 FYNNEI. Trimming removed 7 bases from V and 4 bases from J, with 8 bases in between. The CDR3 is 12 amino acids. CDR3 sequence reads: CASNRHYNEQFF. The CDR3 coding sequence is TGTGCCAGCAACCGACATTACAATGAGCAGTTCTTC.

The V and J genes are TRBV2 and TRBJ2-5, with 8 nucleotides matching TRBD2. Germline V gene data show CDR1 as SNHLY and CDR2 as FYNNEI. Germline trimming cut 2 bases from V and 3 bases from J; bases unmatched to any gene: 5. This CDR3 is 15 amino acids long. This chain's CDR3 is CASSETGGWKETQYF. The DNA of the CDR3 is TGTGCCAGCAGTGAAACGGGAGGGTGGAAAGAGACCCAGTACTTC.

The chain joins TRBV19 to TRBJ2-1; D uncertain. The CDR3 has 15 amino acids. Germline lookup yields CDR1 LNHDA and CDR2 SQIVND (reference sequence). The V end was cut by 1 base, the J end by 0 bases, with 7 bases between. The CDR3 DNA reads TGTGCCAGTAGTATAGGTGACAACTCCTACAATGAGCAGTTCTTC. This encodes CASSIGDNSYNEQFF.

The J gene is TRBJ2-1, the V gene TRBV4-3; 8 bases agree with TRBD2. Germline V gives CDR1 LGHNA, CDR2 YSLEER. V dropped 0 bases and J dropped 8; count of bases not matched to a gene: 6. The length of the CDR3 is 15 residues. Written as DNA, the CDR3 is TGCGCCAGCAGCCAAGATATCGGGAGGGCCGATGAGCAGTTCTTC. It codes for CASSQDIGRADEQFF.

The chain employs TRBV28 and TRBJ2-7, with unresolved D. Deletions cut 4 bases from V and 2 bases from J, with 6 bases between. From germline, CDR1 is MDHEN and CDR2 SYDVKM. The CDR3 covers 12 residues. The CDR3 nucleotides are TGTGCCAGCAGTTCCCCCACCTACGAGCAGTACTTC. Amino acids: CASSSPTYEQYF.

This clone was recorded only once. This rearrangement joins TRBV7-2 to TRBJ2-1; 9 bases map to TRBD1. The CDR3 consists of 15 residues. Unmatched junction bases numbered 5, after V lost 6 bases and J lost 2 bases. Germline lookup yields CDR1 SGHTA and CDR2 FQGNSA. In nucleotides, the CDR3 is TGTGCCAGCAGTTATACAGGGGGCACCTACAATGAGCAGTTCTTC. Translated, it gives CASSYTGGTYNEQFF.

This clone occurred once. This chain joins TRBV11-2 and TRBJ2-1, with D perhaps TRBD2 (6 bases). CDR1 and CDR2 from the germline V gene are SGHAT and FQNNGV. The CDR3 runs 17 residues. Trimming shortened V by 5 bases and J by 7 bases, and 24 bases separated the two germline ends. CDR3 sequence (DNA): TGTGCCAGCAGCCCTACCGGGACTCGCTTGGCCCCTAATGAGCAGTTCTTC. Translation: CASSPTGTRLAPNEQFF.

The rearrangement joins TRBV7-9 to TRBJ2-1; 7 bases line up with TRBD2. Germline trimming cut 5 bases from V and 7 bases from J; bases unmatched to any gene: 11. The CDR3 is made up of 15 amino acids. Germline V gene data show CDR1 as SEHNR and CDR2 as FQNEAQ (reference sequence). CDR3 sequence (DNA): TGTGCCAGCAGCACTCTAGCGGAGCTACAAAATGAGCAGTTCTTC. It codes for CASSTLAELQNEQFF.